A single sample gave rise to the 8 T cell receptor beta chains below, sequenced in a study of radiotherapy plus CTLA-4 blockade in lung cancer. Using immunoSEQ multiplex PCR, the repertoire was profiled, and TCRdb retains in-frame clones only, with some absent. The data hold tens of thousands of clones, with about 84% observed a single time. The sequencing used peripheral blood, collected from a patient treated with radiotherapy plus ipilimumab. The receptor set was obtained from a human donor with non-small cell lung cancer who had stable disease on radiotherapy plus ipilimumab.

The CDR3: CAWTLSGRLSIQYF. Here the CDR3 DNA reads TGTGCCTGGACCTTAAGCGGGAGGCTAAGCATTCAGTACTTC. This chain uses TRBV30 with TRBJ2-4, with 9 bases fitting TRBD2. This CDR3 is 14 amino acids long. Germline V gene sequence: CDR1 GTSNPN, CDR2 SVGIG (reference sequence). V shed 4 bases, J shed 9 bases, and the junction held 10 bases outside the gene matches.

DNA for the CDR3: TGTGCCAGCTCACCGCGACCGGGGGCAGGGACCGGGGAGCTGTTTTTT. Its translation: CASSPRPGAGTGELFF. This sequence joins TRBV18 and TRBJ2-2; D may match TRBD1 or TRBD2 (6 bases each). The CDR3 sequence is 16 residues long. The germline CDR1 and CDR2 sequences are KGHSH and LQKENI. V dropped 3 bases and J dropped 5 bases, with 16 bases sitting between them.

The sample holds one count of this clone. In nucleotides, the CDR3 is TGTGCCAGCAGCTTCCGGCGGGCCTCGAGGAAGACCCAGTACTTC. Its protein product is CASSFRRASRKTQYF. The J gene is TRBJ2-5, the V gene TRBV7-6; tentatively, D is TRBD2 (5 bases). CDR1 SGHVS and CDR2 FNYEAQ come from the germline V gene. V lost 3 bases, J lost 6 bases, and 17 bases lay in between. The CDR3 totals 15 residues.

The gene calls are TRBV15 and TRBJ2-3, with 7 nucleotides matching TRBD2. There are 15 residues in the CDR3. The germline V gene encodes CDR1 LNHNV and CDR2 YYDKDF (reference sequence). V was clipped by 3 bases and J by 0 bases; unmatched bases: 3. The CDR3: CATSRTRGSTDTQYF. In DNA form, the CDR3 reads TGTGCCACCAGCAGGACGCGGGGGAGCACAGATACGCAGTATTTT.

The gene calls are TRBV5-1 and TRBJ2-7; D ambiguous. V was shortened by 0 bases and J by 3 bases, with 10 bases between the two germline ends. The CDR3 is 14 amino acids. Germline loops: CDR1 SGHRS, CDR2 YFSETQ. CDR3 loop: CASSLGGEIYEQYF. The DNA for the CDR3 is TGCGCCAGCAGCTTGGGCGGAGAGATCTACGAGCAGTACTTC.

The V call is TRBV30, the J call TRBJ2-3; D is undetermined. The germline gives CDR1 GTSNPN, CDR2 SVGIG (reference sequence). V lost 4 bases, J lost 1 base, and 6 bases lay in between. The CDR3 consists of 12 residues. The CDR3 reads CAWNVGTDTQYF. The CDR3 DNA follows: TGTGCCTGGAATGTGGGCACAGATACGCAGTATTTT.

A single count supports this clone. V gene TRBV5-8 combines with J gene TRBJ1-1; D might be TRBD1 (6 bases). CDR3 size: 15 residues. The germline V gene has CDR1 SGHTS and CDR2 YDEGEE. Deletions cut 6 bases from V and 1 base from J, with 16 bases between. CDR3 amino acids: CASTHRGGGNTEAFF. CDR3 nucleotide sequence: TGTGCCAGCACCCACCGGGGAGGGGGGAACACTGAAGCTTTCTTT.

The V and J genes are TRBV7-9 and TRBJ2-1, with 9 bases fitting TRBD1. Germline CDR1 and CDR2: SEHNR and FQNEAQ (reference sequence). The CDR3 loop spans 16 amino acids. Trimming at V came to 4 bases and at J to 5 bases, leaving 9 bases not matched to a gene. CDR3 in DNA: TGTGCCAGCAGCTCCCGCGGACAGGGGAGGGACAATGAGCAGTTCTTC. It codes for CASSSRGQGRDNEQFF. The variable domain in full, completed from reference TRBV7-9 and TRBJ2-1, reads DTGVSQNPRHKITKRGQNVTFRCDPISEHNRLYWYRQTLGQGPEFLTYFQNEAQLEKSRLLSDRFSAERPKGSFSTLEIQRTEQGDSAMYLCASSSRGQGRDNEQFFGPGTRLTVL.